Below are 24 T cell receptor beta chains sequenced from a single sample in a study of graft-versus-host responses after intestinal transplantation. Repertoires were generated with immunoSEQ multiplex PCR, while TCRdb's copy carries only in-frame clones and drops some. This repertoire shows 90,000 to 130,000 clones, more than 85% found once; its top ten account for around 1%. These TCRs' antigens remain unknown. The sample in question was unstimulated CD8+ T cells sorted from spleen or lymph node cells, obtained before transplant. All receptors derive from a human donor who was the organ donor for an intestinal transplant.

The V call is TRBV4-2, the J call TRBJ1-1; D may be TRBD1 (6 bases). Trimming took 0 bases from V and 1 from J, leaving 12 bases between them. The CDR3 has 16 amino acids. Germline CDR1 and CDR2: LGHNA and YNFKEQ. As DNA, the CDR3 is TGTGCCAGCAGCCAAGAACCAGGGGCCGGGAACACTGAAGCTTTCTTT. Residues: CASSQEPGAGNTEAFF.

The chain links TRBV19 to TRBJ2-7; 10 nucleotides match TRBD1. The trim removed 1 base at V and 2 bases at J, leaving 14 bases unmatched. The CDR3 covers 19 residues. The germline gives CDR1 LNHDA, CDR2 SQIVND (reference sequence). CDR3 sequence reads: CASSIGSPWTGGQPYEQYF. The CDR3 DNA is TGTGCCAGTAGTATAGGGTCCCCCTGGACAGGGGGGCAACCCTACGAGCAGTACTTC.

The chain has TRBV29-1 and TRBJ2-5; 8 bases match TRBD2. V lost 5 bases, J lost 4 bases, and 3 bases stayed unmatched. This CDR3 contains 12 residues. Germline V gene data show CDR1 as SQVTM and CDR2 as ANQGSEA. The CDR3 spells CSVPAGVETQYF. CDR3 DNA sequence: TGCAGCGTTCCAGCGGGAGTAGAGACCCAGTACTTC.

The chain links TRBV7-9 to TRBJ2-7; 12 bases fit TRBD2. Germline CDR1 and CDR2: SEHNR and FQNEAQ (reference sequence). This CDR3 is built from 18 residues. J lost 4 bases, V lost 4 bases, and 14 bases had no gene match. CDR3 DNA sequence: TGTGCCAGCAGCTGGACAGAGACTAGCGGGAGCGGGCCTTACGAGCAGTACTTC. This codes for CASSWTETSGSGPYEQYF.

This clone was seen only once. V and J are TRBV19 and TRBJ2-1; D is tentatively TRBD1 or TRBD2 (5 bases each). Looked up from germline, CDR1 is LNHDA and CDR2 is SQIVND (reference sequence). The CDR3 runs 15 residues. V lost 1 base to trimming and J lost 7 bases, with 14 bases between them. CDR3 sequence reads: CASSIVGGPVNEQFF. As DNA, the CDR3 is TGTGCCAGTAGTATAGTTGGGGGTCCGGTTAATGAGCAGTTCTTC.

The chain uses TRBV6-6 and TRBJ2-7; 7 bases map to TRBD2. From germline, CDR1 is MNHNY and CDR2 SVGAGI (reference sequence). This CDR3 is 15 amino acids long. V trimming: 0 bases; J trimming: 2 bases; junction bases outside the gene matches: 4. CDR3 in DNA: TGTGCCAGCAGTTACTCTGGCGGGAGAGCCTACGAGCAGTACTTC. Translation: CASSYSGGRAYEQYF.

The chain combines TRBV5-6 with TRBJ2-7; D unresolved. Germline CDR1 is SGHDT and CDR2 is YYEEEE. V lost 0 bases, J lost 3 bases, and 10 bases lay in between. This CDR3 spans 14 amino acids. In nucleotides, the CDR3 is TGTGCCAGCAGCTTGGGACCTTCCGACTACGAGCAGTACTTC. As protein: CASSLGPSDYEQYF.

The count of this clone is one. The chain couples TRBV7-3 to TRBJ2-3; a weak D match, TRBD2 (6 bases). Germline V gene sequence: CDR1 SGHTA, CDR2 FQGTGA. CDR3 length equals 15 residues. Trimming stripped 4 bases from V and 4 bases from J, with 15 bases between. CDR3 sequence reads: CASSSGYGGADTQYF. The CDR3 nucleotides read TGTGCCAGCAGCTCCGGGTACGGGGGAGCAGATACGCAGTATTTT.

This clone was seen once. The chain has TRBV5-5 and TRBJ1-1; D possibly corresponds to TRBD1 (6 bases). Germline values: CDR1 SGHKS, CDR2 YYEKEE (reference sequence). Trimming removed 0 bases from V and 4 bases from J, with 13 bases in between. The CDR3 is made up of 15 amino acids. The CDR3 DNA reads as TGTGCCAGCAGCTTGGCCAGGGGAAGTACCACTGAAGCTTTCTTT. Its protein product is CASSLARGSTTEAFF.

The J gene is TRBJ1-2, the V gene TRBV4-3; TRBD1 matches 11 bases. Looked up from germline, CDR1 is LGHNA and CDR2 is YSLEER. Trimming cost V 4 bases and J 2 bases; bases outside gene matches: 0. The CDR3 is made up of 14 amino acids. The CDR3 here is CASSRDRGNYGYTF. DNA of the CDR3: TGCGCCAGCAGCCGGGACAGGGGGAACTATGGCTACACCTTC.

The gene calls are TRBV11-3 and TRBJ2-1; weak D call: TRBD2 (5 bases). V was pared by 3 bases and J by 7 bases, with 10 bases between. The CDR3 loop spans 13 amino acids. Germline-derived CDR1 and CDR2 are SGHNT and YENEEA. The CDR3 DNA follows: TGTGCCAGCAGCTTTGTTGAGGGAAATGAGCAGTTCTTC. Residues: CASSFVEGNEQFF.

The CDR3: CAISELPRGLTTVAYF. The CDR3 DNA is TGTGCCATCAGTGAGTTACCTCGCGGACTAACCACCGTTGCGTACTTC. This chain connects TRBV10-3 to TRBJ2-7; D may be TRBD2 (6 bases). The CDR3 has 16 amino acids. Trimming cost V 1 base and J 12 bases, with 25 bases left between them. Germline V gene sequence: CDR1 ENHRY, CDR2 SYGVKD.

V and J are TRBV27 and TRBJ2-3; 7 bases line up with TRBD2. The CDR3 contains 16 residues. Trimming cost V 6 bases and J 1 base; bases outside gene matches: 10. Germline-derived CDR1 and CDR2 are MNHEY and SMNVEV (reference sequence). This chain's CDR3 is CASSPYSGDRTDTQYF. The CDR3 nucleotides are TGTGCCAGCAGCCCGTACAGCGGGGACCGCACAGATACGCAGTATTTT.

This chain uses TRBV28 with TRBJ2-7, with D perhaps TRBD1 (5 bases). Germline values: CDR1 MDHEN, CDR2 SYDVKM. With 5 bases removed from V and 1 base from J, the gap between germline ends came to 15 bases. This CDR3 comprises 15 residues. DNA for the CDR3: TGTGCCAGCAGTCGCCCACGACAGCTGTCCTACGAGCAGTACTTC. It specifies CASSRPRQLSYEQYF.

This sequence joins TRBV4-1 and TRBJ1-2; D is undetermined. V was pared by 5 bases and J by 2 bases, with 15 bases between. The CDR3 runs 15 residues. Looked up from germline, CDR1 is MGHRA and CDR2 is YSYEKL. CDR3 nucleotide sequence: TGCGCCAGCAGCAAAGGCACAGATATAAACTATGGCTACACCTTC. This gives the protein CASSKGTDINYGYTF.

This clone showed up just once. At one boundary the junction diverges from the germline segment, which might be a read error. This specimen includes other DNA sequences encoding the same CDR3. This rearrangement joins TRBV6-1 to TRBJ1-5; no clear D gene. Germline lookup yields CDR1 MNHNS and CDR2 SASEGT. This CDR3 has 15 amino acids. DNA of the CDR3: TGCGCCAGCAGCCCTCTGTGGAGGGTTGGTCAGCCCCAGCATTTT. It encodes CASSPLWRVGQPQHF.

The CDR3 region is CASRGEGANQPQHF. The CDR3 DNA reads as TGTGCCAGCAGGGGAGAGGGGGCTAATCAGCCCCAGCATTTT. The chain employs TRBV2 and TRBJ1-5; 7 bases map to TRBD1. V shed 6 bases and J 4 bases; nucleotides not matched to a gene: 6. Looked up from germline, CDR1 is SNHLY and CDR2 is FYNNEI. This CDR3 spans 14 amino acids.

The chain couples TRBV5-3 to TRBJ1-4; D not certain. TRBV5-3 is filed as an ORF, its function uncertain. The CDR3 extends over 14 amino acids. V lost 3 bases to trimming and J lost 7 bases, with 13 bases between them. The chain's CDR3 is CARSSVGLGEKLFF. The DNA of the CDR3 is TGTGCCAGAAGCTCCGTAGGGCTGGGTGAAAAACTGTTTTTT.

The V and J genes are TRBV19 and TRBJ2-1; 7 nucleotides line up with TRBD2. V shed 6 bases and J 5 bases; nucleotides not matched to a gene: 4. The germline gives CDR1 LNHDA, CDR2 SQIVND (reference sequence). The CDR3 spans 13 residues. The DNA of the CDR3 is TGTGCCAGTAGAACGGGAGGCCACAATGAGCAGTTCTTC. This sequence encodes CASRTGGHNEQFF.

The genes are TRBV27 and TRBJ2-7; TRBD2 matches at 12 bases. The CDR3 covers 17 residues. CDR1 and CDR2 from the germline V gene are MNHEY and SMNVEV (reference sequence). J lost 7 bases, V lost 8 bases, and 18 bases had no gene match. The CDR3 DNA sequence: TGTGCCAGCGTCTGGGGACTAGCGGGCGGAGTTCCGTGGGAGCAGTACTTC. It codes for CASVWGLAGGVPWEQYF.

This clone was observed once. The chain links TRBV19 to TRBJ2-3, with 7 nucleotides matching TRBD2. Trimming at V came to 3 bases and at J to 8 bases, leaving 5 bases not matched to a gene. CDR3 length equals 13 residues. CDR1 and CDR2 (germline): LNHDA, SQIVND (reference sequence). This chain's CDR3 is CASSIGLGATQYF. CDR3 nucleotides: TGTGCCAGTAGTATCGGACTAGGGGCTACGCAGTATTTT.

This chain links TRBV21-1 with TRBJ2-3; the table's D call, TRBD2, has no DNA check behind it. TRBV21-1 constitutes a pseudogene. This CDR3 region has 16 residues. For the CDR3, the DNA is TGTGCCAGCAGCAAGGGGGGAACGGGAGTGGGCGATACGCAGTATTTT. Translated: CASSKGGTGVGDTQYF.

The CDR3 DNA reads TGTGCCAGCAGCATACAGGGGCAATATGGCTACACCTTC. It specifies CASSIQGQYGYTF. The rearrangement links TRBV27 to TRBJ1-2; 7 nucleotides align to TRBD1. Germline CDR1 and CDR2: MNHEY and SMNVEV (reference sequence). The CDR3 has 13 amino acids. V was pared by 6 bases and J by 5 bases, with 6 bases of the junction left unmatched.

For the CDR3, the DNA is TGTGCCCTTCCCTCCGGGCGGGAGGGCCTTGGCGACGAGCAGTACTTC. Its translation is CALPSGREGLGDEQYF. The chain recombines TRBV6-6 with TRBJ2-7; 9 nucleotides align to TRBD2. The germline V gene encodes CDR1 MNHNY and CDR2 SVGAGI (reference sequence). The J segment lost 5 bases and the V segment lost 11 bases, leaving 19 bases of the junction unmatched. The length of the CDR3 is 16 residues.